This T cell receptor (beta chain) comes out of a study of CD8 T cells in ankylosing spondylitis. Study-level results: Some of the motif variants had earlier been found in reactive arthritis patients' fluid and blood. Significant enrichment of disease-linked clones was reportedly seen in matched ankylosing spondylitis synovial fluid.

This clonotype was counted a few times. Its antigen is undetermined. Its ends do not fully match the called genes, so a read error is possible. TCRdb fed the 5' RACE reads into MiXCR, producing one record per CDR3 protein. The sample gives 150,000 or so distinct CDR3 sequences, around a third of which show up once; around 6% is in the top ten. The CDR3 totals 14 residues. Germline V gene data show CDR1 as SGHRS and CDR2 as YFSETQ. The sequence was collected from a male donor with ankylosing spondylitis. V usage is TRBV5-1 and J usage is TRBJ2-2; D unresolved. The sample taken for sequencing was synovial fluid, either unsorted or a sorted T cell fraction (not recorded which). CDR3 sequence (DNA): TGCGCCAGCAGCCAAAGTTCAATCACCGAGGAGCTGTTTTTT. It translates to CASSQSSITEELFF.